A selection of T cell receptor beta chains follows, all from one sample in a study of regulatory T cells in long-lasting Graves disease. TCRdb called the multiplex PCR reads again in MiXCR, with one record for every CDR3 protein. The sample shows about 430,000 distinct CDR3 sequences, about 21% of them seen only once. The sequencing used peripheral blood mononuclear cells (PBMCs), collected when the disease was refractory, from a patient treated with antithyroid drugs. These receptors all come from a female donor with Graves disease. Each CDR3 is given with its conserved first and last residue. Fields, in order: CDR3 protein, J gene, V gene.

CDR3aa: CSARTAVTSPTDTQYF; j_gene: TRBJ2-3; v_gene: TRBV20-1
CDR3aa: CASSPGRRVAIDEKLFF; j_gene: TRBJ1-4; v_gene: TRBV7-9
CDR3aa: CASTDPEEQYF; j_gene: TRBJ2-7; v_gene: TRBV27
CDR3aa: CASSGGQGARQPQHF; j_gene: TRBJ1-5; v_gene: TRBV2
CDR3aa: CASSLGFGGEQFF; j_gene: NA; v_gene: TRBV11-1
CDR3aa: CASSLTRAGVNNEQFF; j_gene: TRBJ2-1; v_gene: TRBV7-3
CDR3aa: CAISEEGLAEGETQYF; j_gene: TRBJ2-5; v_gene: TRBV10-3
CDR3aa: CASSPPLGRQPNSPLHF; j_gene: TRBJ1-6; v_gene: TRBV3-1
CDR3aa: CASTQNGGPNYGYTF; j_gene: TRBJ1-2; v_gene: TRBV28
CDR3aa: CSANQPGQADYEQYF; j_gene: TRBJ2-7; v_gene: TRBV20-1
CDR3aa: CASSDGTLSNQPQHF; j_gene: TRBJ1-5; v_gene: TRBV27
CDR3aa: CASSLLVTGASDNEQFF; j_gene: TRBJ2-1; v_gene: TRBV27
CDR3aa: CASSFSGGVQETQYF; j_gene: TRBJ2-5; v_gene: TRBV11-1
CDR3aa: CSAGLWRRNEYGYTF; j_gene: TRBJ1-2; v_gene: TRBV20-1
CDR3aa: CASSRLAGSEQYF; j_gene: TRBJ2-7; v_gene: TRBV11-2
CDR3aa: CASSDREKAKNIQYF; j_gene: TRBJ2-4; v_gene: TRBV6-1
CDR3aa: CASSPGLGAEKLFF; j_gene: TRBJ1-4; v_gene: TRBV12-3/TRBV12-4
CDR3aa: CASSLEAQSYQETQYF; j_gene: TRBJ2-5; v_gene: TRBV28
CDR3aa: CASSEATGTVDTEAFF; j_gene: TRBJ1-1; v_gene: TRBV2
CDR3aa: CASRGQGFAEQYF; j_gene: TRBJ2-7; v_gene: TRBV25-1
CDR3aa: CSAVTPFFSDTQYF; j_gene: TRBJ2-3; v_gene: TRBV20-1
CDR3aa: CASSGRQGALNEQYF; j_gene: TRBJ2-7; v_gene: TRBV28
CDR3aa: CASSSRDNSYEQYF; j_gene: TRBJ2-7; v_gene: TRBV7-2
CDR3aa: CAISVVEGVGGYTF; j_gene: TRBJ1-2; v_gene: TRBV10-3
CDR3aa: CSAIRSENSNQPQHF; j_gene: TRBJ1-5; v_gene: TRBV20-1
CDR3aa: CSVGGLKEQYF; j_gene: TRBJ2-7; v_gene: TRBV29-1
CDR3aa: CASSLAVAAGSGANVLTF; j_gene: TRBJ2-6; v_gene: TRBV7-8
CDR3aa: CASSPLEGLHQPQHF; j_gene: TRBJ1-5; v_gene: TRBV12-3/TRBV12-4
CDR3aa: CASSLAAGVNYEQYF; j_gene: TRBJ2-7; v_gene: TRBV5-1
CDR3aa: CASSESGTRPFTGELFF; j_gene: TRBJ2-2; v_gene: TRBV25-1
CDR3aa: CAITASGRRGTEQYF; j_gene: TRBJ2-7; v_gene: TRBV10-3
CDR3aa: CSAHSPKTGGCETQYF; j_gene: TRBJ2-5; v_gene: TRBV20-1
CDR3aa: CASRGLAGINEQFF; j_gene: TRBJ2-1; v_gene: TRBV30
CDR3aa: CASSQDGGGTEAFF; j_gene: TRBJ1-1; v_gene: TRBV3-1
CDR3aa: CSAADRGNNSPLHF; j_gene: TRBJ1-6; v_gene: TRBV20-1
CDR3aa: CSVETPLGTEAFF; j_gene: TRBJ1-1; v_gene: TRBV29-1
CDR3aa: CASSLAGARNEKLFF; j_gene: TRBJ1-4; v_gene: TRBV5-4
CDR3aa: CAWRTGTGDVETQYF; j_gene: TRBJ2-5; v_gene: TRBV30
CDR3aa: CASSHRGRENIQYF; j_gene: TRBJ2-4; v_gene: TRBV3-1
CDR3aa: CASSLPGHLLGNRGYTF; j_gene: TRBJ1-2; v_gene: TRBV28
CDR3aa: CASSEIGDQPQHF; j_gene: TRBJ1-5; v_gene: TRBV2